One TCR beta chain is described in this entry. What antigen it recognizes has not been identified. No per-base quality is available; no much larger clone lies one base away. Taken from the germline V gene (reference sequence), the CDR1 and CDR2 loops are SEHNR and FQNEAQ. The cysteine opens and the phenylalanine closes a CDR3 of 16 amino acids. Of the read, only the CDR3 DNA is kept; its 48 bases are in frame from base 1. V trim: 5 bases; J trim: 1 base; unmatched bases: 6. Receptor amplification or capture employed the immunoSEQ multiplex PCR assay. The source is immuneACCESS, and TCRdb retained only in-frame sequences with V and J called. Part of the clones is not carried over; for the studies checked, unresolved V genes explain less than half of this, and the remainder is unexplained. The sample includes tens of thousands of clones, with roughly 92% observed a single time. Together, the top ten hold about 2% of the sample.

The data belong to a study of T cell changes during pregnancy in multiple sclerosis (dated by TCRdb to between 2017 and 2020). For context, the study as a whole: In women with multiple sclerosis, the researchers looked at how the T cell repertoire shifted as pregnancy progressed.

This clonotype was sampled from a female donor with multiple sclerosis, enrolled in a pregnancy study. The chain links TRBV7-9 with TRBJ2-5; 11 junctional bases match TRBD2. Sequencing used peripheral blood, obtained after pregnancy. For the CDR3, the sequence is CASSPPGLAVQETQYF. The sequence in DNA is TGTGCCAGCAGCCCCCCGGGACTAGCGGTCCAAGAGACCCAGTACTTC.